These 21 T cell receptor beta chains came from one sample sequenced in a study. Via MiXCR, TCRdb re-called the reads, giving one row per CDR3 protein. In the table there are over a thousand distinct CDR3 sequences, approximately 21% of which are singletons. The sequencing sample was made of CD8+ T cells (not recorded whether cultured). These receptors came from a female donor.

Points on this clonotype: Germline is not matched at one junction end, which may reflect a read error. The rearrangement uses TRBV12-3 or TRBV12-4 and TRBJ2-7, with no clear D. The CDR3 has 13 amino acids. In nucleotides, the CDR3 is TGTGCCAACAGTGGGATGAGCTCCTATGAGCAGTACTTC. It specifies CANSGMSSYEQYF.

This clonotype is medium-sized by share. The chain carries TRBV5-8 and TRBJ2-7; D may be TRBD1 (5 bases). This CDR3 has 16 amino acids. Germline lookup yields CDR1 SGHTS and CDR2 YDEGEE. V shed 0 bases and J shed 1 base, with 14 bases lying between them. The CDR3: CASSLEGWGSSYEQYF. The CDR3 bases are TGTGCCAGCAGCTTGGAAGGTTGGGGCTCTTCCTACGAGCAGTACTTC. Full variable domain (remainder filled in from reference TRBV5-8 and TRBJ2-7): EAGVTQSPTHLIKTRGQQATLRCSPISGHTSVYWYQQALGLGLQFLLWYDEGEERNRGNFPPRFSGRQFPNYSSELNVNALELEDSALYLCASSLEGWGSSYEQYFGPGTRLTVT.

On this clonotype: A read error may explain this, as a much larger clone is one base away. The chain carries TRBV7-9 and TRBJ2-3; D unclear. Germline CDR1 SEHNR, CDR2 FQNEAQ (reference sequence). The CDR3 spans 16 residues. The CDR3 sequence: CACSRVIDAHTDTQYF. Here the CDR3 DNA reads TGTGCCTGCAGCCGAGTCATCGACGCCCACACAGATACGCAGTATTTT.

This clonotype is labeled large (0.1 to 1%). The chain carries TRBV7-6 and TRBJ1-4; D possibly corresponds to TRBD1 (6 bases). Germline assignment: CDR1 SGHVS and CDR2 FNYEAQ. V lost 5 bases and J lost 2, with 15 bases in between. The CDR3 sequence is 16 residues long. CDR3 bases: TGTGCCAGCAGCCTATACACAGGGTTCACTAATGAAAAACTGTTTTTT. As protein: CASSLYTGFTNEKLFF.

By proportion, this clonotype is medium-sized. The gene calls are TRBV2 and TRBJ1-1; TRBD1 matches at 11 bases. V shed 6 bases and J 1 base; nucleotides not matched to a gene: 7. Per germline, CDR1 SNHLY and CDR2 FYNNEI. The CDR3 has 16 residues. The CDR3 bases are TGTGCCAGCAGCTTACCGGGACAGGGGGAGAACACTGAAGCTTTCTTT. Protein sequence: CASSLPGQGENTEAFF. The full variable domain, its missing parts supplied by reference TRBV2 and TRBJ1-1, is EPEVTQTPSHQVTQMGQEVILRCVPISNHLYFYWYRQILGQKVEFLVSFYNNEISEKSEIFDDQFSVERPDGSNFTLKIRSTKLEDSAMYFCASSLPGQGENTEAFFGQGTRLTVV.

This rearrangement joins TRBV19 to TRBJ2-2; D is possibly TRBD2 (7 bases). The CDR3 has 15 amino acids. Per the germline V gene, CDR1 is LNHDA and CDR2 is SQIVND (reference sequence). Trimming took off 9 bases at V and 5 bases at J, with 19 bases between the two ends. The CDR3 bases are TGTGCCAGCGGCCCGAGGGGGGGCCGAACCGGGGAGCTGTTTTTT. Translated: CASGPRGGRTGELFF.

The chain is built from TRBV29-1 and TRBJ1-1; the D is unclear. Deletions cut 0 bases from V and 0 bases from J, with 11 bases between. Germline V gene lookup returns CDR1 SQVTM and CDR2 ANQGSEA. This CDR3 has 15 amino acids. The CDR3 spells CSVEDRVAMNTEAFF. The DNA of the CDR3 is TGCAGCGTTGAAGATCGGGTCGCCATGAACACTGAAGCTTTCTTT.

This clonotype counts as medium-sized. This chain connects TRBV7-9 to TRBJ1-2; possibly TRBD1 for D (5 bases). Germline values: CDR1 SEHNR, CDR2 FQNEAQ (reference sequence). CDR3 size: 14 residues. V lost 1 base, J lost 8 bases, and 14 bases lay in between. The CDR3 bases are TGTGCCAGCAGCTTAGGAGGGGAAGGTAGCGGCTACACCTTC. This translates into CASSLGGEGSGYTF.

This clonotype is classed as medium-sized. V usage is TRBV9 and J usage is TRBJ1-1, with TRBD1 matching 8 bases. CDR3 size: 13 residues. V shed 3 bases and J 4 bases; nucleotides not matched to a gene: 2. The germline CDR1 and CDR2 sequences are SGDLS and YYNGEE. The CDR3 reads CASSETGGTEAFF. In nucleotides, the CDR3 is TGTGCCAGCAGCGAAACAGGGGGCACTGAAGCTTTCTTT. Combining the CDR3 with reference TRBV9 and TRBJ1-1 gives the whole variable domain DSGVTQTPKHLITATGQRVTLRCSPRSGDLSVYWYQQSLDQGLQFLIQYYNGEERAKGNILERFSAQQFPDLHSELNLSSLELGDSALYFCASSETGGTEAFFGQGTRLTVV.

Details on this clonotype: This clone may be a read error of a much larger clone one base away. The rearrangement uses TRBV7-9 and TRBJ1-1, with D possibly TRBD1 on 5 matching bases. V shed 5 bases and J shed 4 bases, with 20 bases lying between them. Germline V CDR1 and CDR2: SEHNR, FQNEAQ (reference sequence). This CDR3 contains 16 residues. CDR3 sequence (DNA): TGTGCCAGCAGCCCGTGGTCAGGGAGAGTTGTCACTGAAGCTTTCTTT. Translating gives CASSPWSGRVVTEAFF. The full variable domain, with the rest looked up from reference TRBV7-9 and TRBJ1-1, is DTGVSQNPRHKITKRGQNVTFRCDPISEHNRLYWYRQTLGQGPEFLTYFQNEAQLEKSRLLSDRFSAERPKGSFSTLEIQRTEQGDSAMYLCASSPWSGRVVTEAFFGQGTRLTVV.

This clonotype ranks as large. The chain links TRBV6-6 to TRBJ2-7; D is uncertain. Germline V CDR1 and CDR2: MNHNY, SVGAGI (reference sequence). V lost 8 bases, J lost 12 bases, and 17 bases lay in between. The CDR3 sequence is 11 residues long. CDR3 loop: CASRDGPSPYF. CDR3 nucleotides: TGTGCCAGCCGAGACGGGCCCTCGCCGTACTTC.

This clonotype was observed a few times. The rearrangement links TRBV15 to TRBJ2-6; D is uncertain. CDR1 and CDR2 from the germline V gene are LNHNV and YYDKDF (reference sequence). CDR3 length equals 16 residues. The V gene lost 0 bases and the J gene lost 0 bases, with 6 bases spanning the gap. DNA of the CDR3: TGTGCCACCAGCAGAGATGGTACCTCTGGGGCCAACGTCCTGACTTTC. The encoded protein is CATSRDGTSGANVLTF.

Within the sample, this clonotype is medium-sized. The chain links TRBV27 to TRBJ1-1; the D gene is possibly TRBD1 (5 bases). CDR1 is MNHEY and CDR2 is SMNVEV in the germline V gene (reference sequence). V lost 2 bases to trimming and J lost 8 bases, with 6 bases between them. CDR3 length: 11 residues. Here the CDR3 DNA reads TGTGCCAGCAGTTTAGGGGGGGAAGCTTTCTTT. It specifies CASSLGGEAFF.

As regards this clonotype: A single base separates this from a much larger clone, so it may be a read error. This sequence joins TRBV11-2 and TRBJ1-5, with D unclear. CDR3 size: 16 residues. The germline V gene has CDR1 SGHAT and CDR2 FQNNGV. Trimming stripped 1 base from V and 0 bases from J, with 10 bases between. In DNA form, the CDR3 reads TGTGCCAGCAGCTTAGGTGGCAACTATAGCAATCAGCCCCAGCATTTT. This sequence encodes CASSLGGNYSNQPQHF.

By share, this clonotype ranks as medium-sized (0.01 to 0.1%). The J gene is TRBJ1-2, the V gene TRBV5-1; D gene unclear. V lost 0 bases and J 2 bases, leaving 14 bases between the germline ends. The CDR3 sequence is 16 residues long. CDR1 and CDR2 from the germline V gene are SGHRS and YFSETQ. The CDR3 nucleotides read TGCGCCAGCAGCTTGGGCGGCCAATCGGGGAACTATGGCTACACCTTC. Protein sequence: CASSLGGQSGNYGYTF.

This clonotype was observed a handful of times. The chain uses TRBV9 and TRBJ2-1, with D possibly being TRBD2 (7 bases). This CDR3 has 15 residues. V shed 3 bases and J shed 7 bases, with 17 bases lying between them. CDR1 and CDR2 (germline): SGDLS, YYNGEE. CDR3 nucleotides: TGTGCCAGCAGCGGAGCGGGGACAAAGGTGAATGAGCAGTTCTTC. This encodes CASSGAGTKVNEQFF.

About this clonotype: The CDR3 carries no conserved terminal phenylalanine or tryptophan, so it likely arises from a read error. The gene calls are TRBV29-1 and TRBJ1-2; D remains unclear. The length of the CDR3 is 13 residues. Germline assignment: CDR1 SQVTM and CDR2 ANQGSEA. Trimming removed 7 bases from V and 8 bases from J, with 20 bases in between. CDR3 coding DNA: TGCAGCGCACCGACACCAACCCGAGGCGGCTACACCCTC. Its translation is CSAPTPTRGGYTL.

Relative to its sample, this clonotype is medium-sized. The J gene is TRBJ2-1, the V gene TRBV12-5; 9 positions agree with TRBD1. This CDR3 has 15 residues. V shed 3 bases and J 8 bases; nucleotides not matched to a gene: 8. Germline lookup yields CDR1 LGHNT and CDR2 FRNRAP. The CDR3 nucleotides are TGTGCTAGTGGTTTAGGGGACAGGGTAGTCGATGAGCAGTTCTTC. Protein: CASGLGDRVVDEQFF.

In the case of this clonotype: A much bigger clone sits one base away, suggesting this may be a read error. This CDR3 reads CASSQDGVRQGAADTQYF. The CDR3 bases are TGTGCCAGCAGCCAAGACGGAGTGAGGCAGGGGGCTGCAGATACGCAGTATTTT. This chain links TRBV3-1 with TRBJ2-3; TRBD1 matches at 8 bases. CDR1 LGHDT and CDR2 YNNKEL come from the germline V gene (reference sequence). With V trimmed by 0 bases and J by 4 bases, 12 bases remained unmatched. The CDR3 length is 18 residues.

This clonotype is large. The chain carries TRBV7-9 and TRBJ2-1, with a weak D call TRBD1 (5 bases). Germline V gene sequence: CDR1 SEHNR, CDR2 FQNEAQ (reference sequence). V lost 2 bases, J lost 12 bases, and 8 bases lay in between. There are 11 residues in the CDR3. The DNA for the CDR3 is TGTGCCAGCAGCTTAAATAGGGGGCAGTTCTTC. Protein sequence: CASSLNRGQFF.

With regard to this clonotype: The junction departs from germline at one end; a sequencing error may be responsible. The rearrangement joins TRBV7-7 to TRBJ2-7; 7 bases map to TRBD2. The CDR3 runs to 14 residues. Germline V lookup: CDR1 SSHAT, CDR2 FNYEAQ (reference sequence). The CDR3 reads CASSPAGVPYEQYF. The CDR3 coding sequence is TGTGCAAGCAGCCCGGCGGGGGTCCCCTACGAGCAGTACTTC.